The 21 T cell receptor beta chains below come from one sample, sequenced in a study of cytotoxic CD8 clonotypes in ibrutinib-treated CLL. Using immunoSEQ multiplex PCR, the repertoire was profiled, and TCRdb retains in-frame clones only, with some absent. The sample lists 140,000 to 150,000 clones; about 75% were seen once. The input for sequencing was PBMCs, taken after 24 months of ibrutinib treatment. The receptors were gathered from a human donor with chronic lymphocytic leukemia.

In its sample, this clone was seen many times. V and J are TRBV6-1 and TRBJ1-4, with D possibly TRBD1 on 6 matching bases. The germline gives CDR1 MNHNS, CDR2 SASEGT. The CDR3 runs 14 residues. Trimming took off 5 bases at V and 5 bases at J, with 12 bases between the two ends. Here the CDR3 reads CASSIQGTNEKLFF. CDR3 nucleotides: TGTGCCAGCAGTATACAGGGCACAAATGAAAAACTGTTTTTT.

The V call is TRBV6-1, the J call TRBJ2-1; 8 nucleotides line up with TRBD1. Germline loops: CDR1 MNHNS, CDR2 SASEGT. Trimming removed 5 bases from V and 9 bases from J; junction bases left unmatched: 9. This CDR3 has 14 amino acids. CDR3 sequence reads: CASSLRDRIFEQFF. Here the CDR3 DNA reads TGTGCCAGCAGTCTCCGGGACAGGATTTTTGAGCAGTTCTTC.

The CDR3 sequence: CSARVGWNTGELFF. CDR3 nucleotide sequence: TGCAGCGCCCGTGTGGGGTGGAACACCGGGGAGCTGTTTTTT. This rearrangement joins TRBV29-1 to TRBJ2-2; D is unresolved. V was trimmed by 7 bases and J by 1 base, leaving 13 bases between them. The CDR3 runs 14 residues. CDR1 is SQVTM and CDR2 is ANQGSEA in the germline V gene.

The chain recombines TRBV30 with TRBJ1-2; no clear D gene. V lost 3 bases and J 7 bases, leaving 9 bases between the germline ends. Germline V CDR1 and CDR2: GTSNPN, SVGIG (reference sequence). The CDR3 is made up of 11 amino acids. The CDR3 here is CAWSPAVGYTF. The CDR3 region has the DNA TGTGCCTGGAGCCCCGCGGTTGGCTACACCTTC.

The chain recombines TRBV27 with TRBJ2-1; D not resolved. The germline V gene encodes CDR1 MNHEY and CDR2 SMNVEV (reference sequence). The CDR3 contains 12 residues. Trimming cost V 2 bases and J 6 bases, with 5 bases left between them. CDR3 in DNA: TGTGCCAGCAGTTTAAAGGGCAATGAGCAGTTCTTC. It encodes CASSLKGNEQFF.

This rearrangement joins TRBV4-3 to TRBJ1-2; no reliable D call. The CDR3 loop spans 15 amino acids. V lost 2 bases and J 8 bases, leaving 18 bases between the germline ends. The germline gives CDR1 LGHNA, CDR2 YSLEER. CDR3 protein: CASSQTGGGLGGYTF. The DNA of the CDR3 is TGCGCCAGCAGCCAAACCGGAGGAGGGCTGGGCGGCTACACCTTC.

The chain carries TRBV6-4 and TRBJ2-7, with 7 bases aligning to TRBD2. Germline trimming cut 6 bases from V and 0 bases from J; bases unmatched to any gene: 5. Germline V CDR1 and CDR2: MRHNA, SNTAGT. The CDR3 has 14 residues. The CDR3 DNA is TGTGCCAGCAGCCCCCGCGGGGGCTCCTACGAGCAGTACTTC. Protein sequence: CASSPRGGSYEQYF.

This chain joins TRBV11-3 and TRBJ2-1; 8 positions agree with TRBD2. Germline V gene data show CDR1 as SGHNT and CDR2 as YENEEA. V lost 3 bases, J lost 8 bases, and 6 bases stayed unmatched. The CDR3 runs to 14 residues. The CDR3 reads CASSLGTSLDEQFF. The DNA of the CDR3 is TGTGCCAGCAGCTTGGGGACTAGTCTGGATGAGCAGTTCTTC.

This chain joins TRBV28 and TRBJ1-2; a possible D gene is TRBD1 (6 bases). The CDR3 covers 14 residues. With 2 bases removed from V and 2 bases from J, the gap between germline ends came to 9 bases. Germline-derived CDR1 and CDR2 are MDHEN and SYDVKM. The CDR3 coding sequence is TGTGCCAGCAGTTTAGGCAGGGGAAACTATGGCTACACCTTC. Translated, it gives CASSLGRGNYGYTF.

The CDR3 DNA is TGTGCCAGCAGCCCCGGACAGCTGGGGGAGACCCAGTACTTC. Its translation is CASSPGQLGETQYF. The J gene is TRBJ2-5, the V gene TRBV5-5; maybe TRBD1 (6 bases). Germline V lookup: CDR1 SGHKS, CDR2 YYEKEE (reference sequence). The length of the CDR3 is 14 residues. V lost 4 bases and J lost 5, with 15 bases in between.

This chain joins TRBV18 and TRBJ2-5; D may be TRBD2 (5 bases). This CDR3 is built from 14 residues. Germline loops: CDR1 KGHSH, CDR2 LQKENI. Deletions cut 2 bases from V and 9 bases from J, with 16 bases between. CDR3 in amino acids: CASSPVAIAEAQYF. Here the CDR3 DNA reads TGTGCCAGCTCACCAGTGGCTATCGCGGAGGCCCAGTACTTC.

The chain joins TRBV6-1 to TRBJ2-3, with 10 nucleotides matching TRBD1. CDR1 MNHNS and CDR2 SASEGT come from the germline V gene. Germline trimming cut 5 bases from V and 5 bases from J; bases unmatched to any gene: 4. There are 14 residues in the CDR3. The CDR3 nucleotides read TGTGCCAGCAGTCCCCGGACAGGGGGAGATACGCAGTATTTT. Protein sequence: CASSPRTGGDTQYF.

The chain employs TRBV9 and TRBJ1-4; TRBD1 might be the D (5 bases). There are 14 residues in the CDR3. Per germline, CDR1 SGDLS and CDR2 YYNGEE. V lost 2 bases to trimming and J lost 4 bases, with 9 bases between them. This chain's CDR3 is CASSVGALNEKLFF. CDR3 DNA sequence: TGTGCCAGCAGCGTCGGGGCGCTTAATGAAAAACTGTTTTTT.

This rearrangement joins TRBV27 to TRBJ1-1; D perhaps matches TRBD1 (6 bases). V lost 6 bases and J lost 0, with 11 bases in between. Germline CDR1 is MNHEY and CDR2 is SMNVEV (reference sequence). This CDR3 is 14 amino acids long. The CDR3 nucleotides read TGTGCCAGCAGCACCGGACAGATGAACACTGAAGCTTTCTTT. Amino acids: CASSTGQMNTEAFF.

The genes are TRBV6-1 and TRBJ2-1; no definite D call. The V and J ends lost 3 bases and 9 bases respectively, with 6 bases between them. This CDR3 has 11 amino acids. Germline assignment: CDR1 MNHNS and CDR2 SASEGT. The CDR3: CASSEVGEQFF. CDR3 bases: TGTGCCAGCAGTGAGGTTGGTGAGCAGTTCTTC.

The chain combines TRBV4-2 with TRBJ2-3, with 10 bases fitting TRBD1. This CDR3 is 15 amino acids long. V gave up 4 bases and J gave up 6 bases; unmatched junction bases: 7. Germline V lookup: CDR1 LGHNA, CDR2 YNFKEQ. CDR3 sequence: CASSRDRGLGDTQYF. In DNA form, the CDR3 reads TGTGCCAGCAGCCGGGACAGGGGTCTTGGGGATACGCAGTATTTT.

The chain employs TRBV28 and TRBJ2-7; 8 nucleotides align to TRBD1. The trim removed 6 bases at V and 1 base at J, leaving 5 bases unmatched. This CDR3 region has 14 residues. From germline, CDR1 is MDHEN and CDR2 SYDVKM. CDR3 sequence (DNA): TGTGCCAGCAGGGGCCGGGACAGGTCCTACGAGCAGTACTTC. The encoded protein is CASRGRDRSYEQYF.

The chain uses TRBV5-6 and TRBJ2-1, with D unclear. The CDR3 is 16 residues long. V lost 0 bases, J lost 4 bases, and 14 bases lay in between. Germline V lookup: CDR1 SGHDT, CDR2 YYEEEE. In nucleotides, the CDR3 is TGTGCCAGCAGCTTGGTTGGGTTTGCCGAGTACAATGAGCAGTTCTTC. Protein: CASSLVGFAEYNEQFF.

This chain connects TRBV30 to TRBJ2-7; 7 bases align to TRBD1. This CDR3 contains 14 residues. Looked up from germline, CDR1 is GTSNPN and CDR2 is SVGIG (reference sequence). V shed 1 base and J 2 bases; nucleotides not matched to a gene: 5. The CDR3 DNA sequence: TGTGCCTGGAGTGGGGACAGCCAGACCTACGAGCAGTACTTC. Its protein product is CAWSGDSQTYEQYF.

The genes are TRBV5-1 and TRBJ1-3, with D tentatively TRBD1 (6 bases). With 6 bases removed from V and 2 bases from J, the gap between germline ends came to 9 bases. CDR1 and CDR2 (germline): SGHRS, YFSETQ. CDR3 length: 13 amino acids. The chain's CDR3 is CASTTGPGNTIYF. CDR3 DNA: TGCGCCAGCACCACAGGGCCTGGAAACACCATATATTTT.

This sequence joins TRBV6-6 and TRBJ1-1, with 9 bases fitting TRBD1. The CDR3 is 15 amino acids. J was trimmed by 6 bases and V by 1 base; bases with no gene match: 6. Germline CDR1 reads MNHNY; CDR2 reads SVGAGI (reference sequence). The CDR3 region has the DNA TGTGCCAGCAGTTACTGGGGGACAGGGAGCGCTGAAGCTTTCTTT. This gives the protein CASSYWGTGSAEAFF.